The sequence of this TCR beta chain was determined in a study of STAT5B mutations in CD4+ large granular lymphocyte leukemia. The study's findings and limits: TRBV06-family usage was enriched in top patient clones (8/27) versus controls (2/35).

V shed 0 bases, J shed 3 bases, and the junction held 3 bases outside the gene matches. The length of the CDR3 is 15 residues. The germline V gene encodes CDR1 SGHTS and CDR2 YDEGEE. In the authors' workflow: Lowest detectable productive clonotype frequency was 2.59 x 10-5. Using immunoSEQ multiplex PCR, the repertoire was profiled, and TCRdb retains in-frame clones only, with some absent. That table supplies the V and J calls and clone size; D and trimming were determined from the DNA. This sample yields roughly 41,000 clones, of which approximately 72% are seen a single time; 0.45% to 0.6% belongs to the top ten. As regards this clone: Its antigen is undetermined.

The chain couples TRBV5-8 to TRBJ2-7, with TRBD1 matching over 10 bases. The TCR sequence derives from a human donor in good health. Sequencing used CD4+ T cells from blood buffy coats. CDR3 bases: TGTGCCAGCAGCTTGGGGGGACAGGGGAGCTACGAGCAGTACTTC. This encodes CASSLGGQGSYEQYF.